This T cell receptor (beta chain) was sequenced for a study of OX40 agonist ivuxolimab in advanced cancers. Regarding the research as a whole: The costimulatory receptor OX40 (CD134) was targeted by ivuxolimab, a fully human IgG2 agonistic monoclonal antibody. Intravenous ivuxolimab was administered to patients every 2 weeks at six dose levels: 0.01, 0.1, 0.3, 1.5, 3 and 10 mg/kg. Among the approximately 54 dose-escalation patients, around 20 had hepatocellular carcinoma, approximately 15 melanoma, 9 renal cell carcinoma and 9 head and neck cancer. In the dose-escalation cohort, 82.7% of patients were male, and the mean age was roughly 60 years, with a range of roughly 23 to 85. Prior anti-PD-1, anti-PD-L1 or anti-CTLA-4 therapy was permitted, and checkpoint inhibitors had been received by roughly 40% of dose-escalation patients. Partial responses were achieved by three dose-escalation patients, of whom one had hepatocellular carcinoma and two had cutaneous melanoma. Peripheral TCRbeta sequencing aimed to test whether ivuxolimab altered TCR sequence diversity and caused clonal T-cell expansion. The monotherapy dose-escalation portion (N ≈ 50 patients) of the phase I ivuxolimab trial is reported in the paper. General conclusions and limits of the study: In the 0.1-3.0 mg/kg groups, partial responders were among the patients with the lowest normalized peripheral clonal expansion, particularly in CD8+ T cells. Low levels of normalized T-cell clonal expansion were also seen in some patients who did not respond. The antigen specificity of the peripheral T cells that underwent clonal expansion was not determined. On average, CD8+ T cells showed more expanded clones than CD4+ T cells after ivuxolimab. At doses of 0.1 to 3.0 mg/kg, clonal expansion of both CD4+ and CD8+ blood T cells was observed from baseline to week 6.

In the case of this clone: What this receptor recognizes is not known. No per-base quality is available; no much larger clone lies one base away.

Relative to germline, V is 5 bases shorter and J is 7 bases shorter, with 15 bases between their ends. Including the terminal cysteine and phenylalanine, the CDR3 comprises 14 residues. CDR3 DNA only is kept here, 42 bases in frame from base 1. The germline V gene (reference sequence) sets CDR1 to SEHNR and CDR2 to FQNEAQ. The trial excluded patients who had a history of autoimmune disease or were on systemic immunosuppression. In every dose cohort, peripheral blood was drawn for TCR sequencing at baseline, cycle 4 day 1, and cycle 7 day 1. The samples were taken from a phase I, first-in-human, multicenter, open-label dose-escalation trial of ivuxolimab. The trial enrolled adults with locally advanced or metastatic head and neck squamous cell, hepatocellular, melanoma or renal cell carcinoma. Before TCR sequencing, CD4+ T cells and CD8+ T cells were sorted from peripheral blood as separate populations.

Genomic DNA was isolated from the sorted cells so that the TCRbeta CDR3 region could be sequenced. The immunoSEQ Assay was used for sequencing of TCRbeta CDR3 regions. TCRdb holds this immuneACCESS table with in-frame rearrangements only. Some clones are missing; in checked studies, unresolved V genes explain under half, and the rest has no known cause. Within this sample are roughly 11,000 clones, with approximately 86% of them counted one time only. The ten largest clones represent 25% to 35% of the sample. The receptor comes from an adult with an advanced solid tumor such as melanoma, head and neck, liver or kidney cancer. This specimen was CD4+ or CD8+ T cells sorted from blood, taken in a trial of the OX40 agonist ivuxolimab. This sequence uses TRBV7-9 and TRBJ1-5; the D gene is perhaps TRBD1, on 5 matching bases. CDR3 reads: CASSPQGGGQPQHF. At the DNA level, the sequence is TGTGCCAGCAGCCCCCAGGGAGGAGGGCAGCCCCAGCATTTT.